One T cell receptor beta chain is described in this entry. Trimming removed 2 bases from V and 7 bases from J, with 14 bases in between. This CDR3 spans 15 amino acids. In germline, CDR1 is MNHNS, CDR2 SASEGT. TCRdb's copy holds only in-frame clones and misses some; the assay was immunoSEQ multiplex PCR. In the table there are around 120,000 clones, more than 80% of which are singletons. The data belong to a study of control samples from healthy donors and cancer patients. The genes are TRBV6-1 and TRBJ1-4, with TRBD1 as a possible D gene (5 bases). Sequenced material: PBMCs. The clonotype originates from a woman in her fifties or sixties with colorectal cancer. The CDR3, as DNA: TGTGCCAGCAGTGAATTGGGGGTAATAGGTGAAAAACTGTTTTTT. Translating gives CASSELGVIGEKLFF.